This T cell receptor (beta chain) was sequenced for a study of T cells after yellow fever vaccination. Overall study findings and caveats: Subsequent to the booster, the majority of primary-vaccination clones reappeared (approximately 95% CD4, more than 70% CD8). When the response was secondary, it was weaker but reached its peak faster, day 5 versus 15.

V was pared by 1 base and J by 4 bases, with 10 bases between. CDR3 length: 14 amino acids. The germline V gene encodes CDR1 SGHNT and CDR2 YYREEE (reference sequence). This clonotype was seen more than once but under ten times. Its specificity is not known. Production of TCR cDNA was by 5'RACE template switching, which also added a universal primer site and UMIs. TCRdb reprocessed the 5' RACE reads via MiXCR and lists one record per CDR3 protein. The table lists about 220,000 distinct CDR3 sequences, approximately 3.2% of them singletons. The receptor was isolated from a man in his late teens or twenties who received the YFV17D yellow fever vaccine. The chain employs TRBV5-4 and TRBJ2-3, with TRBD2 as a possible D gene (5 bases). Sample: CD4+ T cells sorted from PBMCs, taken 10 days after the yellow fever booster vaccination. The CDR3 DNA reads TGTGCCAGCAGCTTGAAGGGAGTGTCAGATACGCAGTATTTT. Its translation is CASSLKGVSDTQYF.